This T cell receptor (beta chain) stems from a study of beta chain features in type 1 diabetes. What was sequenced were expressed TCRB transcripts, since all of the isolated RNA had been reverse transcribed. Produced via immunoSEQ multiplex PCR; TCRdb's table is partial and in-frame only. Seen here are roughly 730,000 clones, 10% to 15% observed once, and the top ten hold roughly 0.022%. The table lists this clone with a few counts. Its target is unknown. The CDR3 has 11 residues. V was trimmed by 5 bases and J by 1 base, leaving 5 bases between them. Per the germline V gene, CDR1 is GTSNPN and CDR2 is SVGIG (reference sequence). Study findings and constraints: Possibly, sequencing cDNA over-represented cells that had high TCR expression levels. When VDJ junctions were examined, type 1 diabetes patients showed fewer insertions and more deletions. In comparison with healthy donors, patients had naive, central memory and Treg TCRB repertoires that appeared more similar. TCRB CDR3 length was moderately but significantly reduced in all four CD4+ subsets of Type 1 diabetes patients.

The J gene is TRBJ1-1, the V gene TRBV30; D unclear. Sequencing input: naive CD4+ T cells from blood. This clonotype was obtained from a man younger than 35 with type 1 diabetes. The DNA of the CDR3 is TGTGCCTGGGACCCGAACACTGAAGCTTTCTTT. It encodes CAWDPNTEAFF.